This TCR beta chain was recovered during a study of cytomegalovirus exposure and HLA in healthy donors. Measured with immunoSEQ multiplex PCR; TCRdb has only the in-frame clones, and not every one. Of over 150,000 clones in the sample, roughly 89% are singletons; the top ten hold around 3%. The specimen sequenced was PBMCs. The sequence derives from a woman aged 18 to 35 in good health and CMV-seropositive.

CDR3 sequence reads: CASSLALMGGAGEAFF. The DNA of the CDR3 is TGTGCCAGCAGCTTAGCGCTAATGGGGGGGGCGGGTGAAGCTTTCTTT. The chain carries TRBV7-2 and TRBJ1-1; possible D gene TRBD1, 6 bases. Germline CDR1 reads SGHTA; CDR2 reads FQGNSA. The CDR3 has 16 amino acids. V lost 0 bases to trimming and J lost 7 bases, with 18 bases between them.